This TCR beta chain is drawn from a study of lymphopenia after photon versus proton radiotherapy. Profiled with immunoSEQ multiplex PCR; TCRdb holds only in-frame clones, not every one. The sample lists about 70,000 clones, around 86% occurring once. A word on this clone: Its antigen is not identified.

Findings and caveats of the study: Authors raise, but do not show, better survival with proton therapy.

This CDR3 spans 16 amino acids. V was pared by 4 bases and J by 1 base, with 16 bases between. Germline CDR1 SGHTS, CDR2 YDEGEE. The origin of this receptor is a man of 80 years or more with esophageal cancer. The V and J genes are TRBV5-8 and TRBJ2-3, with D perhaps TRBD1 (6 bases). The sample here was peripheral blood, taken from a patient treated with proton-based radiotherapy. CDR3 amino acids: CASSIETGFRTDTQYF. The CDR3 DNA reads TGTGCCAGCAGCATTGAAACAGGGTTTCGCACAGATACGCAGTATTTT.